What follows describes a single T cell receptor beta chain. Its antigen is currently unknown. In the PCR, 60 Vbeta and 13 Jbeta primers were used. The repertoire was sequenced with immunoSEQ multiplex PCR; TCRdb's copy has only in-frame clones and lacks some. The table includes 140,000 to 150,000 clones, about 80% detected once. Germline-derived CDR1 and CDR2 are SEHNR and FQNEAQ (reference sequence). The CDR3 is 16 residues long. V was clipped by 6 bases and J by 0 bases, with 16 bases between them. This entry is derived from a study of cytomegalovirus exposure and HLA in healthy donors. Study summary: There were approximately 85 million unique TCRs (from HLA-typed donors) in an early data release. General study results and limits: TRBV6-2, TRBV6-3 and some other V segments were excluded as indistinguishable. Later analysis associated a missense DCLRE1C variant with TCR beta V- and J-gene trimming. For most TCR beta V segments, an earlier analysis put the productive rate at about 87% or about 30% of the time.

The sequence was collected from a female donor in good health and CMV-seronegative. Source material: PBMCs. The genes are TRBV7-9 and TRBJ2-3; tentative D call: TRBD2 (6 bases). CDR3 loop: CASRASGTHSTDTQYF. CDR3 DNA: TGTGCCAGCAGAGCTTCCGGGACTCACAGCACAGATACGCAGTATTTT.